This T cell receptor (beta chain) was sequenced for a study of T cell repertoires in cytomegalovirus infection. Study-wide context: CMV epitopes, recently identified HLA-C-restricted and well-studied HLA-B-restricted, were used. In public TCR beta signatures, there were indications of both CMV infection and matching HLA type. Study-level results: Dominating the ex vivo response were TCR beta clonotypes that were CMV-specific and HLA-C-restricted. Summed public TCR beta family frequency identified CMV carriers bearing the relevant HLA.

A single record per CDR3 protein comes from TCRdb applying MiXCR to the reads. The sample holds tens of thousands of distinct CDR3 sequences, roughly 20% seen once. This clonotype was counted a few times. Its antigen remains unknown. The CDR3 spans 12 residues. V lost 5 bases and J lost 3, with 10 bases in between. In germline, CDR1 is SQVTM, CDR2 ANQGSEA. The source is a human donor in good health (CMV status not recorded). Some clones in this sample may be carry-over from other donors' samples. V and J are TRBV29-1 and TRBJ1-2; a weak D match, TRBD1 (5 bases). The source material was CD8+ T cells from cultured PBMCs, sampled from culture after CMV antigen stimulation. The CDR3 spells CSVMGVDYGYTF. CDR3 nucleotides: TGCAGCGTTATGGGGGTAGACTATGGCTACACCTTC.